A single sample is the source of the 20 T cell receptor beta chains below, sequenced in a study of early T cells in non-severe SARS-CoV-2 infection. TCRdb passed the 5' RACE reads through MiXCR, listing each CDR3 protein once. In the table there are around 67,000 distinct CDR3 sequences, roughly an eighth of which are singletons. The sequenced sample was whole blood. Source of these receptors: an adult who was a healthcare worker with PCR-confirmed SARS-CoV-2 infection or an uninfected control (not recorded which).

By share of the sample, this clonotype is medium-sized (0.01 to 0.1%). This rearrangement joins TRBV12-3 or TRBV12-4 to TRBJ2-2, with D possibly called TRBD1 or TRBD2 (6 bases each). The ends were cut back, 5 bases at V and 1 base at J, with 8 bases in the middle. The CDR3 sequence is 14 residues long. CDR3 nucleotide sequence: TGTGCCAGCAGTGCGGGACAGAACACCGGGGAGCTGTTTTTT. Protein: CASSAGQNTGELFF.

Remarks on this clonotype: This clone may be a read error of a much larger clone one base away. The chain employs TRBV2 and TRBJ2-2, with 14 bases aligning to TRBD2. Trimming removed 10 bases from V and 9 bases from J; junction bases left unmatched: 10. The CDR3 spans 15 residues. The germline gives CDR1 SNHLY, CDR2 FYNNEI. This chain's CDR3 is CATDGLAGGGRELFF. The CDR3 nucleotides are TGTGCCACCGACGGACTAGCGGGAGGAGGCAGGGAGCTGTTTTTT.

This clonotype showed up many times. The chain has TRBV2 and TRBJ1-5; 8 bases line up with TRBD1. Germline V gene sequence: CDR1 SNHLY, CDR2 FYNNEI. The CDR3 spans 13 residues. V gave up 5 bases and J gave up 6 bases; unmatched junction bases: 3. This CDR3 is CASSQGAFQPQHF. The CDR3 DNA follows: TGTGCCAGCAGTCAGGGGGCATTTCAGCCCCAGCATTTT.

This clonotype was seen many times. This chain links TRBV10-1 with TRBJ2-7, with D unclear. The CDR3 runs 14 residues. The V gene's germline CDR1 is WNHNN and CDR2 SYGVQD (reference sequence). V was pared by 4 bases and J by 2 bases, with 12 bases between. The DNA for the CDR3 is TGCGCCAGCAGTGCCACGGAATCCCCCTACGAGCAGTACTTC. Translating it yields CASSATESPYEQYF.

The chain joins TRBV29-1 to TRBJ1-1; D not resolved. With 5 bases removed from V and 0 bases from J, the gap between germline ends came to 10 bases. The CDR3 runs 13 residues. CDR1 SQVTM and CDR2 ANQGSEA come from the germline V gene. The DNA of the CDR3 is TGCAGCGTTCACCGACGGTTGAACACTGAAGCTTTCTTT. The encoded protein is CSVHRRLNTEAFF.

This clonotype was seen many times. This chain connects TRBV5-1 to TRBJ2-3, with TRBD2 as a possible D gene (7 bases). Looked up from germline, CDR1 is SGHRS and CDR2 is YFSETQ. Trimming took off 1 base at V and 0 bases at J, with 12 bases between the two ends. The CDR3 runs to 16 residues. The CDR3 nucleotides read TGCGCCAGCAGCTTGATGGCGGGGGCTAGCACAGATACGCAGTATTTT. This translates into CASSLMAGASTDTQYF.

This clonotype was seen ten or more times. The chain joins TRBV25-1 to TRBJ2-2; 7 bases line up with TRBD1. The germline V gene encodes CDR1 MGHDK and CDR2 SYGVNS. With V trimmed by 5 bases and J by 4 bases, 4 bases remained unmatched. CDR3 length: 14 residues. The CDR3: CASSTGTVTGELFF. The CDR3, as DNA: TGTGCCAGCAGTACCGGGACAGTCACCGGGGAGCTGTTTTTT.

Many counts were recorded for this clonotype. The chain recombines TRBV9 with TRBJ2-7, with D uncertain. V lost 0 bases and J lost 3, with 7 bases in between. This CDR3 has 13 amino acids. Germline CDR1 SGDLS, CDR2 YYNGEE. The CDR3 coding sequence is TGTGCCAGCAGCGTAGAAAACCACTACGAGCAGTACTTC. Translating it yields CASSVENHYEQYF.

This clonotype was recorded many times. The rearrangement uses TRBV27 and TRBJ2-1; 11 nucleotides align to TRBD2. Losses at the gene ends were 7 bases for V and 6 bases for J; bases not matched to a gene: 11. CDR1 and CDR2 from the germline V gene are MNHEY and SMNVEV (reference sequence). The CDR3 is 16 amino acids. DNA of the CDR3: TGTGCCAGCACCGCAGGGTGGCTAGCGGGAGGCAATGAGCAGTTCTTC. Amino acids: CASTAGWLAGGNEQFF.

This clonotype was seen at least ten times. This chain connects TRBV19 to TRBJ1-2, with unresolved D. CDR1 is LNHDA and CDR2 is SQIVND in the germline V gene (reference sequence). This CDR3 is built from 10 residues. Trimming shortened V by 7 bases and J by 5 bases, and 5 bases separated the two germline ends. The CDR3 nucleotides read TGTGCCAGTAAAGGGTATGGCTACACCTTC. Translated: CASKGYGYTF.

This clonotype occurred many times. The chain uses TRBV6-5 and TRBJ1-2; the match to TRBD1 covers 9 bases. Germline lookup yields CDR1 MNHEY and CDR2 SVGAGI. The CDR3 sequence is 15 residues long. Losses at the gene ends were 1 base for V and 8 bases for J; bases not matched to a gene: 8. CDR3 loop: CASSYLSGTGSGYTF. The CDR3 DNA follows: TGTGCCAGCAGTTACTTGTCCGGGACAGGGAGCGGCTACACCTTC.

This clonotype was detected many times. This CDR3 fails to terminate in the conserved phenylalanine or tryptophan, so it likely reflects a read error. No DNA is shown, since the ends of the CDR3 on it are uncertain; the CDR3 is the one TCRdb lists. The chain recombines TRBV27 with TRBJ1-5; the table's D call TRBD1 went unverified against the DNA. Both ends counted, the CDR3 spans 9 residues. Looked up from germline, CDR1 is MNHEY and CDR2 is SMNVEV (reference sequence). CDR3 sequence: CASSTGQGP.

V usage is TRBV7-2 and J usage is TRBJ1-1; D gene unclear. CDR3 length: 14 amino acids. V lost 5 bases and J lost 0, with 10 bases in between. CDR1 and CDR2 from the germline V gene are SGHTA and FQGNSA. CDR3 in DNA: TGTGCCAGCAGCCCCCACTTGGTGAACACTGAAGCTTTCTTT. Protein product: CASSPHLVNTEAFF.

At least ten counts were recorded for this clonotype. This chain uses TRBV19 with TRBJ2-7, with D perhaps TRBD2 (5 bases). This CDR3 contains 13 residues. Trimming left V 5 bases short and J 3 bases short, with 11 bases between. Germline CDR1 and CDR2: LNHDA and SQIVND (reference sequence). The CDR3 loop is CASSLALHYEQYF. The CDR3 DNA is TGTGCCAGTAGTCTAGCCCTACACTACGAGCAGTACTTC. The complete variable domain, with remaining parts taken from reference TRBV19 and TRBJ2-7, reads DGGITQSPKYLFRKEGQNVTLSCEQNLNHDAMYWYRQDPGQGLRLIYYSQIVNDFQKGDIAEGYSVSREKKESFPLTVTSAQKNPTAFYLCASSLALHYEQYFGPGTRLTVT.

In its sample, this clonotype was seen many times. The CDR3 DNA reads as TGCGCCAGCAGCTTGGAAGTGAGGGGAACGAACACTGAAGCTTTCTTT. Encoded protein: CASSLEVRGTNTEAFF. This chain uses TRBV5-1 with TRBJ1-1, with TRBD1 as a possible D gene (5 bases). Trimming cost V 0 bases and J 1 base, with 13 bases left between them. CDR3 length equals 16 residues. Germline CDR1 SGHRS, CDR2 YFSETQ. The whole variable domain, remainder taken from reference TRBV5-1 and TRBJ1-1, is KAGVTQTPRYLIKTRGQQVTLSCSPISGHRSVSWYQQTPGQGLQFLFEYFSETQRNKGNFPGRFSGRQFSNSRSEMNVSTLELGDSALYLCASSLEVRGTNTEAFFGQGTRLTVV.

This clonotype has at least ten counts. Here the CDR3 reads CAISDGGTRSAGELFF. CDR3 in DNA: TGTGCCATCAGTGATGGGGGGACTAGATCCGCCGGGGAGCTGTTTTTT. This rearrangement joins TRBV10-3 to TRBJ2-2; 8 nucleotides line up with TRBD2. V trimming: 3 bases; J trimming: 6 bases; junction bases outside the gene matches: 9. From germline, CDR1 is ENHRY and CDR2 SYGVKD. The length of the CDR3 is 16 residues.

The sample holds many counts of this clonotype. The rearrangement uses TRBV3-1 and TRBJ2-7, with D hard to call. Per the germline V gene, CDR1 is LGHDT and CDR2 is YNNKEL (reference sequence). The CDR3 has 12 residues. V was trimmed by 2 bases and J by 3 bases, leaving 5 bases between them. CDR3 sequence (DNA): TGTGCCAGCAGCCAATTCCACTACGAGCAGTACTTC. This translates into CASSQFHYEQYF.

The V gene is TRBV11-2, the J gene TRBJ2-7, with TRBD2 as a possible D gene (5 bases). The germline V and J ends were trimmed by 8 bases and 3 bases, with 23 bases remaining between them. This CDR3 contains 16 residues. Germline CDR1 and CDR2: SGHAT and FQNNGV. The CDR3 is CASSTQRVPGYYEQYF. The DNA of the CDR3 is TGTGCCAGCTCAACCCAGAGGGTCCCTGGGTACTACGAGCAGTACTTC.

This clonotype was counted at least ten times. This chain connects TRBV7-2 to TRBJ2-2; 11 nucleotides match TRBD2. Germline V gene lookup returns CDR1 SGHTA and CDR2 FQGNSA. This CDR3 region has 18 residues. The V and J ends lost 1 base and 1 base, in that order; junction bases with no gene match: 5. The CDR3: CASSLEITSGGNTGELFF. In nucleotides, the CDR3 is TGTGCCAGCAGCTTAGAAATTACTAGCGGGGGGAACACCGGGGAGCTGTTTTTT.

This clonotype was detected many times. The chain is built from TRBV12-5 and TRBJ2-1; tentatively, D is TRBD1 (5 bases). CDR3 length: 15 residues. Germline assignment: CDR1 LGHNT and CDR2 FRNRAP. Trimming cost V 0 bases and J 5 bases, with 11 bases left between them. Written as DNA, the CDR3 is TGTGCTAGTGGTTTGGTACTTTCCAGGGACAATGAGCAGTTCTTC. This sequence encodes CASGLVLSRDNEQFF.